This T cell receptor beta chain was captured by sequencing in a study of blood T cell repertoires in COVID-19. CDR1 is SGHNT, CDR2 YENEEA, per germline. Trimming pared 7 bases from V and 7 bases from J, leaving 22 bases between. The CDR3 has 15 amino acids. People in the exposed group encountered a COVID-19 case within 2 weeks before entering the study. Original handling: Researchers report that nucleated cell counts were estimated from reference gene primer amplification. Assay used: immunoSEQ multiplex PCR; TCRdb lists only in-frame clones, some missing. That table supplies the V and J calls and clone size; D and trimming were determined from the DNA. Of fewer than 250,000 clones in the sample, 75% to 90% are singletons; the top ten hold over 0.75%.

The sequence came from a man between 50 and 59 years old who had been exposed to COVID-19. Material: PBMCs or T cells enriched from blood (not recorded which). The J gene is TRBJ1-2, the V gene TRBV11-3; tentative D call: TRBD1 (6 bases). Written as DNA, the CDR3 is TGTGCCAGCATACCATACCACAGGGTGGGGTGTGGCTACACCTTC. Its protein product is CASIPYHRVGCGYTF.